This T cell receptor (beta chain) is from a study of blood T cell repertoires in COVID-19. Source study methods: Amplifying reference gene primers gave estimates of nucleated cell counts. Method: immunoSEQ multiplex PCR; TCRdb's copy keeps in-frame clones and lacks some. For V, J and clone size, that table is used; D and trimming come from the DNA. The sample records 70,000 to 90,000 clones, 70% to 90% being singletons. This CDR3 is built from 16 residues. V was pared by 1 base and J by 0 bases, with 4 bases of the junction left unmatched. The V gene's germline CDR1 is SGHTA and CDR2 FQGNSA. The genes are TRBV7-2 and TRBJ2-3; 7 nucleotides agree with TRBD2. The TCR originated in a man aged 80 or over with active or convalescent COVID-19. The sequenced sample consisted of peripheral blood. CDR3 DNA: TGTGCCAGCAGCTTAGGGGGAGCGGGGAGCACAGATACGCAGTATTTT. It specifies CASSLGGAGSTDTQYF. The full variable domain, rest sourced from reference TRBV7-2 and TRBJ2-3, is GAGVSQSPSNKVTEKGKDVELRCDPISGHTALYWYRQSLGQGLEFLIYFQGNSAPDKSGLPSDRFSAERTGGSVSTLTIQRTQQEDSAVYLCASSLGGAGSTDTQYFGPGTRLTVL.